This paragraph reports one T cell receptor beta chain. The data were produced by immunoSEQ multiplex PCR, yet TCRdb's version contains in-frame clones alone and is incomplete. The data contain around 250,000 clones, roughly nine tenths of them seen just once; the ten biggest clones take up 1.2%. This entry belongs to a study of blood T cell repertoires in COVID-19. This receptor was identified in a human donor in a cohort exposed to, infected with or recovered from COVID-19 (not recorded which). The donor label of this sample is uncertain. The source material was PBMCs or T cells enriched from blood (not recorded which).

The CDR3 DNA sequence: TGTGCCAGCAGTGAAGCGGGGGCCTCAGACTATGGCTACACCTTC. It encodes CASSEAGASDYGYTF. The chain combines TRBV6-1 with TRBJ1-2; the D gene is possibly TRBD1 (6 bases). This CDR3 spans 15 amino acids. CDR1 and CDR2 (germline): MNHNS, SASEGT. V was pared by 0 bases and J by 3 bases, with 11 bases between.